One sample yielded the 30 T cell receptor beta chains listed below, sequenced in a study of blood T cell repertoires in COVID-19. Generated by immunoSEQ multiplex PCR, the TCRdb table keeps only in-frame clones and is missing some. Of a few hundred thousand clones listed, over 75% are singletons. Sequencing was carried out using PBMCs or T cells enriched from blood (not recorded which). These receptors all come from a man in his forties who had recovered from COVID-19.

The genes are TRBV6-5 and TRBJ1-3, with D possibly being TRBD1 (6 bases). V gave up 6 bases and J gave up 5 bases, with 17 bases separating them. Germline V gene sequence: CDR1 MNHEY, CDR2 SVGAGI. There are 15 residues in the CDR3. The CDR3 bases are TGTGCCAGCAGGCGGACAGCTCTGGGTAGAAACACCATATATTTT. It specifies CASRRTALGRNTIYF.

V gene TRBV5-4 combines with J gene TRBJ2-1; D possibly corresponds to TRBD1 (5 bases). The CDR3 has 15 amino acids. Between the trimmed V and J ends, which lost 4 bases and 8 bases, there was a span of 19 bases. Germline V gene sequence: CDR1 SGHNT, CDR2 YYREEE (reference sequence). The CDR3 sequence is CASSPPVGAIDEQFF. CDR3 DNA: TGTGCCAGCAGCCCCCCCGTAGGGGCGATTGATGAGCAGTTCTTC. Drawing the rest from reference TRBV5-4 and TRBJ2-1, the complete variable domain is ETGVTQSPTHLIKTRGQQVTLRCSSQSGHNTVSWYQQALGQGPQFIFQYYREEENGRGNFPPRFSGLQFPNYSSELNVNALELDDSALYLCASSPPVGAIDEQFFGPGTRLTVL.

The rearrangement uses TRBV5-8 and TRBJ2-2; 9 bases align to TRBD1. The V segment lost 2 bases and the J segment 4 bases; nucleotides outside the gene matches: 6. The CDR3 is 16 residues long. CDR1 SGHTS and CDR2 YDEGEE come from the germline V gene. In DNA, the CDR3 is TGTGCCAGCAGCTTCTCCGGGACAGGGATCACCGGGGAGCTGTTTTTT. Translating it yields CASSFSGTGITGELFF.

There are a few counts of this clone. J is TRBJ2-7 and V is TRBV3-1 (or the pseudogene TRBV3-2); possibly TRBD2 for D (5 bases). V lost 10 bases and J 1 base, leaving 11 bases between the germline ends. Germline V lookup: CDR1 LGHDT, CDR2 YNNKEL (reference sequence). The CDR3 runs 12 residues. The CDR3, as DNA: TGTGCCACCGAGGGTCTGTCCTACGAGCAGTACTTC. Its translation is CATEGLSYEQYF.

This clone was seen just once. This chain's CDR3 is CASSLDRVSTQYF. The CDR3 coding sequence is TGTGCCAGCAGCTTGGACAGGGTATCTACGCAGTATTTT. This chain connects TRBV7-9 to TRBJ2-3; 8 bases match TRBD1. This CDR3 spans 13 amino acids. Germline CDR1 is SEHNR and CDR2 is FQNEAQ (reference sequence). V lost 3 bases to trimming and J lost 8 bases; unmatched junction nucleotides: 4.

The rearrangement links TRBV5-1 to TRBJ2-1, with D perhaps TRBD2 (7 bases). Trimming removed 4 bases from V and 3 bases from J, with 17 bases in between. This CDR3 has 16 residues. Germline V gene lookup returns CDR1 SGHRS and CDR2 YFSETQ. As DNA, the CDR3 is TGCGCCAGCAGCCCTTGGGGGGGCGGGAACTACAATGAGCAGTTCTTC. Amino acid sequence: CASSPWGGGNYNEQFF.

The chain couples TRBV15 to TRBJ2-1; D perhaps matches TRBD1 (5 bases). CDR3 length: 14 residues. Trimming removed 1 base at V and 5 bases at J, with 9 bases between. Germline lookup yields CDR1 LNHNV and CDR2 YYDKDF (reference sequence). CDR3 loop: CATSRGDRNNEQFF. CDR3 DNA: TGTGCCACCAGCAGAGGCGACAGAAACAATGAGCAGTTCTTC.

The J gene is TRBJ1-2, the V gene TRBV27; D is perhaps TRBD1 (5 bases). The germline V and J ends were trimmed by 5 bases and 8 bases, with 12 bases remaining between them. This CDR3 has 12 residues. CDR1 is MNHEY and CDR2 is SMNVEV in the germline V gene (reference sequence). CDR3 DNA: TGTGCCAGCAGTCCTACAGGCCTCGGCTACACCTTC. Translation gives CASSPTGLGYTF.

This clone was recorded at least ten times. The chain is built from TRBV10-2 and TRBJ2-5, with D possibly matching TRBD2 (5 bases). CDR1 is WSHSY and CDR2 is SAAADI in the germline V gene. There are 11 residues in the CDR3. V was clipped by 8 bases and J by 5 bases, with 9 bases between them. The CDR3 bases are TGCGCCAGCGGGAGTTGGGAGACCCAGTACTTC. It encodes CASGSWETQYF.

This chain connects TRBV4-1 to TRBJ2-7, with 13 bases aligning to TRBD2. Per the germline V gene, CDR1 is MGHRA and CDR2 is YSYEKL. The CDR3 is 14 amino acids. V was clipped by 3 bases and J by 6 bases; unmatched bases: 2. The CDR3 protein is CASSQGTSGTEQYF. The CDR3 nucleotides are TGCGCCAGCAGCCAGGGGACTAGCGGGACCGAGCAGTACTTC.

This chain connects TRBV21-1 to TRBJ1-5. TRBV21-1 is a pseudogene segment. The CDR3 consists of 17 residues. The CDR3 is CASSKRRRGRRAQPQHF. The CDR3 bases are TGTGCCAGCAGCAAACGGCGGAGAGGGCGGAGGGCGCAGCCCCAGCATTTT.

J is TRBJ1-1 and V is TRBV7-8, with 8 bases lining up with TRBD1. Unmatched junction bases numbered 6, after V lost 5 bases and J lost 1 base. The CDR3 is made up of 15 amino acids. The germline gives CDR1 SGHVS, CDR2 FQNEAQ. CDR3 sequence (DNA): TGTGCCAGCAGCCCCAGGACAGGGAAGAACACTGAAGCTTTCTTT. It is translated as CASSPRTGKNTEAFF. The whole variable domain, filled in from reference TRBV7-8 and TRBJ1-1, reads GAGVSQSPRYKVAKRGQDVALRCDPISGHVSLFWYQQALGQGPEFLTYFQNEAQLDKSGLPSDRFFAERPEGSVSTLKIQRTQQEDSAVYLCASSPRTGKNTEAFFGQGTRLTVV.

The rearrangement uses TRBV5-5 and TRBJ2-2, with 7 bases that match TRBD1. From germline, CDR1 is SGHKS and CDR2 YYEKEE (reference sequence). The J segment lost 6 bases and the V segment lost 7 bases, leaving 21 bases of the junction unmatched. The CDR3 contains 18 residues. CDR3 residues: CASQERGGARSWAGELFF. CDR3 sequence (DNA): TGTGCCAGCCAGGAGAGAGGGGGCGCAAGAAGTTGGGCCGGGGAGCTGTTTTTT.

The V and J genes are TRBV24-1 and TRBJ1-2, with a tentative D call TRBD1 (5 bases). Trimming took 9 bases from V and 2 from J, leaving 12 bases between them. Germline CDR1 is KGHDR and CDR2 is SFDVKD. The CDR3 sequence is 13 residues long. The CDR3 sequence: CATSDGGNYGYTF. The CDR3 coding sequence is TGTGCCACCTCCGACGGGGGGAACTATGGCTACACCTTC.

The chain carries TRBV18 and TRBJ2-2; D uncertain. This CDR3 has 12 residues. Per the germline V gene, CDR1 is KGHSH and CDR2 is LQKENI. Trimming cost V 3 bases and J 3 bases, with 2 bases left between them. The CDR3 loop is CASSPDTGELFF. CDR3 bases: TGTGCCAGCTCACCCGACACCGGGGAGCTGTTTTTT.

The chain recombines TRBV3-1 (or the pseudogene TRBV3-2) with TRBJ1-6; D gene unclear. CDR1 is LGHDT, CDR2 YNNKEL, per germline (reference sequence). V lost 1 base and J lost 8, with 9 bases in between. This CDR3 contains 14 residues. The CDR3 DNA reads TGTGCCAGCAGCCAAGGGTGGGGAGATTCACCCCTCCACTTT. This codes for CASSQGWGDSPLHF.

This clone was seen a handful of times. V gene TRBV3-1 (or the pseudogene TRBV3-2) combines with J gene TRBJ1-2, with a tentative D call TRBD1 (5 bases). Germline V CDR1 and CDR2: LGHDT, YNNKEL (reference sequence). The CDR3 is 13 residues long. V dropped 2 bases and J dropped 8 bases, with 12 bases sitting between them. This CDR3 is CASSQTGLGGYTF. The CDR3 DNA follows: TGTGCCAGCAGCCAAACAGGCCTGGGAGGCTACACCTTC.

V and J are TRBV5-1 and TRBJ1-2, with 7 positions matching TRBD1. The length of the CDR3 is 15 residues. V gave up 4 bases and J gave up 4 bases; unmatched junction bases: 10. Germline loops: CDR1 SGHRS, CDR2 YFSETQ. This chain's CDR3 is CASSPQGEILYGYTF. In DNA form, the CDR3 reads TGCGCCAGCAGCCCCCAGGGGGAAATTCTCTATGGCTACACCTTC.

V is TRBV30 and J is TRBJ1-2; D is ambiguous. The CDR3 runs 15 residues. The germline V gene has CDR1 GTSNPN and CDR2 SVGIG (reference sequence). Trimming removed 2 bases at V and 2 bases at J, with 15 bases between. CDR3 sequence: CAWSPDWALNYGYTF. The DNA for the CDR3 is TGTGCCTGGAGTCCCGATTGGGCGTTGAACTATGGCTACACCTTC.

This clone appeared once. This chain links TRBV6-4 with TRBJ1-5; TRBD1 matches 9 bases. CDR1 MRHNA and CDR2 SNTAGT come from the germline V gene. J lost 5 bases, V lost 9 bases, and 23 bases had no gene match. The CDR3 covers 19 residues. CDR3 in amino acids: CARGPQKQGASPPHQPQHF. CDR3 DNA: TGTGCCAGGGGACCTCAAAAACAGGGGGCCTCACCGCCGCATCAGCCCCAGCATTTT.

The rearrangement joins TRBV3-1 (or the pseudogene TRBV3-2) to TRBJ1-5; 8 bases align to TRBD1. The CDR3 runs 15 residues. The germline V gene encodes CDR1 LGHDT and CDR2 YNNKEL (reference sequence). Germline trimming cut 5 bases from V and 2 bases from J; bases unmatched to any gene: 5. This CDR3 reads CASSRTGYGNQPQHF. As DNA, the CDR3 is TGTGCCAGCAGCAGGACAGGGTACGGCAATCAGCCCCAGCATTTT.

This chain connects TRBV10-1 to TRBJ1-4; no clear D. V dropped 5 bases and J dropped 4 bases, with 14 bases sitting between them. Germline V gene lookup returns CDR1 WNHNN and CDR2 SYGVQD (reference sequence). This CDR3 is built from 15 residues. The CDR3: CASSPFTGNNEKLFF. Here the CDR3 DNA reads TGCGCCAGCAGTCCTTTCACGGGGAATAATGAAAAACTGTTTTTT.

The chain joins TRBV20-1 to TRBJ2-3; 8 bases line up with TRBD2. Germline V gene data show CDR1 as DFQATT and CDR2 as SNEGSKA (reference sequence). V gave up 3 bases and J gave up 5 bases; unmatched junction bases: 7. This CDR3 region has 14 residues. The CDR3 nucleotides read TGCAGTGCTAGTAACCCACGGGGGGGAGATACGCAGTATTTT. Protein: CSASNPRGGDTQYF.

The chain has TRBV6-2 or TRBV6-3 and TRBJ1-1; D uncertain. V lost 2 bases and J 6 bases, leaving 7 bases between the germline ends. CDR1 MNHEY and CDR2 SVGEGT come from the germline V gene. There are 12 residues in the CDR3. CDR3 nucleotides: TGTGCCAGCAGTTACAGGAGGTCTGAAGCTTTCTTT. Translating gives CASSYRRSEAFF.

The chain has TRBV2 and TRBJ1-2, with TRBD1 as a possible D gene (6 bases). In germline, CDR1 is SNHLY, CDR2 FYNNEI. This CDR3 comprises 16 residues. V was shortened by 5 bases and J by 1 base, with 17 bases between the two germline ends. The CDR3 DNA reads TGTGCCAGCAGTTCTCTACAGGGATTCAATAACTATGGCTACACCTTC. It specifies CASSSLQGFNNYGYTF. The full variable domain, its missing parts supplied by reference TRBV2 and TRBJ1-2, is EPEVTQTPSHQVTQMGQEVILRCVPISNHLYFYWYRQILGQKVEFLVSFYNNEISEKSEIFDDQFSVERPDGSNFTLKIRSTKLEDSAMYFCASSSLQGFNNYGYTFGSGTRLTVV.

The J gene is TRBJ1-1, the V gene TRBV30; TRBD1 agrees at 7 bases. V gave up 1 base and J gave up 5 bases; unmatched junction bases: 4. The CDR3 has 13 residues. From germline, CDR1 is GTSNPN and CDR2 SVGIG (reference sequence). CDR3 loop: CAWSGQGKTEAFF. In DNA form, the CDR3 reads TGTGCCTGGAGTGGACAGGGAAAAACTGAAGCTTTCTTT.

This sequence joins TRBV6-4 and TRBJ1-5, with no clear D. Germline loops: CDR1 MRHNA, CDR2 SNTAGT. CDR3 length: 14 amino acids. V shed 2 bases and J shed 0 bases, with 5 bases lying between them. CDR3 in amino acids: CASSDTYSNQPQHF. In nucleotides, the CDR3 is TGTGCCAGCAGTGACACATATAGCAATCAGCCCCAGCATTTT.

The V call is TRBV7-2, the J call TRBJ2-2, with a tentative D call TRBD2 (6 bases). V shed 8 bases and J shed 0 bases, with 16 bases lying between them. Germline CDR1 and CDR2: SGHTA and FQGNSA. The CDR3 runs to 16 residues. CDR3 sequence: CASPRRGFANTGELFF. The DNA of the CDR3 is TGTGCCAGCCCAAGGAGGGGATTCGCGAACACCGGGGAGCTGTTTTTT.

The chain is built from TRBV18 and TRBJ2-2, with TRBD2 identical over 13 bases. J gave up 3 bases and V 4 bases, and 2 bases lay outside the gene matches. Germline CDR1 is KGHSH and CDR2 is LQKENI. CDR3 length: 16 residues. CDR3 sequence: CASSQTSGRYTGELFF. Here the CDR3 DNA reads TGTGCCAGCTCACAGACTAGCGGGAGGTACACCGGGGAGCTGTTTTTT.

This clone was recorded only once. This chain joins TRBV20-1 and TRBJ1-1; D unclear. Looked up from germline, CDR1 is DFQATT and CDR2 is SNEGSKA (reference sequence). This CDR3 has 13 residues. V lost 3 bases and J 8 bases, leaving 16 bases between the germline ends. The CDR3 sequence is CSASLPLGGEAFF. CDR3 nucleotide sequence: TGCAGTGCTAGTTTGCCTTTGGGAGGAGAAGCTTTCTTT.